This passage covers 28 T cell receptor beta chains from one sample sequenced in a study of T cells after yellow fever vaccination. A single record per CDR3 protein comes from TCRdb applying MiXCR to the 5' RACE reads. The sample shows about 110,000 distinct CDR3 sequences, 7% to 8.5% of them seen only once. The starting material was CD8+ T cells sorted from PBMCs, obtained 45 days after the yellow fever booster vaccination. The receptors here all came from a man aged 30 to 45 who received the YFV17D yellow fever vaccine.

This clonotype was counted at least ten times. The CDR3: CASSYSSSVGIYGYTF. CDR3 nucleotides: TGTGCCAGCAGTTACTCGAGTTCCGTAGGGATCTATGGCTACACCTTC. The rearrangement links TRBV6-5 to TRBJ1-2; D gene ambiguous. Trimming took off 0 bases at V and 4 bases at J, with 15 bases between the two ends. The germline V gene encodes CDR1 MNHEY and CDR2 SVGAGI. This CDR3 is built from 16 residues.

This clonotype was recorded many times. V is TRBV15 and J is TRBJ2-7; D could derive from TRBD1 or TRBD2 (6 bases each). Germline V gene data show CDR1 as LNHNV and CDR2 as YYDKDF (reference sequence). V was cut by 5 bases and J by 4 bases, with 12 bases left in between. This CDR3 has 13 amino acids. The CDR3 nucleotides read TGTGCCACCAGCGGAGGGGGAGATTACGAGCAGTACTTC. Translated, it gives CATSGGGDYEQYF.

This clonotype was observed at least ten times. The rearrangement links TRBV28 to TRBJ2-3; D ambiguous. The CDR3 covers 13 residues. Germline V lookup: CDR1 MDHEN, CDR2 SYDVKM. V gave up 7 bases and J gave up 5 bases, with 13 bases separating them. The CDR3 DNA reads as TGTGCCAGCAAGGACGACCCCGTAGATACGCAGTATTTT. Translation gives CASKDDPVDTQYF.

This clonotype was seen at least ten times. The chain has TRBV12-3 or TRBV12-4 and TRBJ2-1; possible D gene TRBD2, 6 bases. Trimming left V 2 bases short and J 6 bases short, with 14 bases between. The CDR3 has 15 amino acids. The CDR3 bases are TGTGCCAGCAGTTTATTCGCGGGGCCGCTCAATGAGCAGTTCTTC. Translated: CASSLFAGPLNEQFF.

This clonotype has just a few counts. The genes are TRBV11-1 and TRBJ2-1; 11 nucleotides line up with TRBD2. Losses at the gene ends were 5 bases for V and 1 base for J; bases not matched to a gene: 19. The CDR3 runs 21 residues. Germline V gene data show CDR1 as SGHAT and CDR2 as FQDESV (reference sequence). Here the CDR3 DNA reads TGTGCCAGCAGCCGCTGCAGACCGGGACTAGCGGAGAAAAGGTCCTACAATGAGCAGTTCTTC. Translated: CASSRCRPGLAEKRSYNEQFF.

This clonotype was seen a handful of times. The chain has TRBV20-1 and TRBJ2-1, with 8 bases matching TRBD2. Germline-derived CDR1 and CDR2 are DFQATT and SNEGSKA (reference sequence). The CDR3 extends over 17 amino acids. V was pared by 1 base and J by 7 bases, with 15 bases of the junction left unmatched. In DNA form, the CDR3 reads TGCAGTGCTAGAGTTCTACTAGCGGAAGAACGGGTTAATGAGCAGTTCTTC. Its translation is CSARVLLAEERVNEQFF.

Comments on this clonotype: A single base separates this from a much larger clone, so it may be a read error. V is TRBV6-5 and J is TRBJ2-1, with D tentatively TRBD1 or TRBD2 (7 bases each). The CDR3 extends over 12 amino acids. V was clipped by 6 bases and J by 9 bases, with 12 bases between them. Germline assignment: CDR1 MNHEY and CDR2 SVGAGI. The CDR3 nucleotides read TGTGCCAGCAGACCAGGGGGGGGTGAGCAGTTCTTC. As protein: CASRPGGGEQFF.

Concerning this clonotype itself: This clone may be a read error of a much larger clone one base away. The chain couples TRBV29-1 to TRBJ2-2; D uncertain. The V and J ends lost 4 bases and 7 bases respectively, with 7 bases between them. The CDR3 is 11 amino acids. The germline V gene encodes CDR1 SQVTM and CDR2 ANQGSEA. The CDR3 coding sequence is TGCAGCGTTGTAGTGATCGGGGAGCTGTTTTTT. It specifies CSVVVIGELFF.

This clonotype was seen only a few times. This chain connects TRBV27 to TRBJ2-5; D uncertain. The V end was cut by 0 bases, the J end by 5 bases, with 10 bases between. The CDR3 consists of 14 residues. The germline V gene has CDR1 MNHEY and CDR2 SMNVEV (reference sequence). The CDR3 sequence is CASSLSLTGETQYF. DNA of the CDR3: TGTGCCAGCAGTTTATCGTTGACTGGGGAGACCCAGTACTTC.

On this clonotype: A much larger clonotype is one base distant, so this may be a read error. This chain joins TRBV14 and TRBJ1-1; weak D call: TRBD1 (6 bases). With 9 bases removed from V and 5 bases from J, the gap between germline ends came to 16 bases. The germline V gene encodes CDR1 SGHDN and CDR2 FVKESK. The CDR3 sequence is 13 residues long. As DNA, the CDR3 is TGTGCCAGAGGGGTAGGGGGATTAACTGAAGCTTTCTTT. Translated, it gives CARGVGGLTEAFF.

This clonotype was picked up many times. V usage is TRBV9 and J usage is TRBJ2-3, with 12 bases aligning to TRBD2. Germline V CDR1 and CDR2: SGDLS, YYNGEE. This CDR3 is built from 15 residues. Germline trimming cut 0 bases from V and 5 bases from J; bases unmatched to any gene: 1. The CDR3 bases are TGTGCCAGCAGCGTAGAGGGACTAGCGGGAGATACGCAGTATTTT. It yields the protein CASSVEGLAGDTQYF. The variable domain in full, with the rest retrieved from reference TRBV9 and TRBJ2-3, is DSGVTQTPKHLITATGQRVTLRCSPRSGDLSVYWYQQSLDQGLQFLIQYYNGEERAKGNILERFSAQQFPDLHSELNLSSLELGDSALYFCASSVEGLAGDTQYFGPGTRLTVL.

This chain uses TRBV7-6 with TRBJ2-1; either TRBD1 or TRBD2 may fit D (6 bases each). V was pared by 5 bases and J by 7 bases, with 18 bases between. CDR3 length: 15 amino acids. The germline gives CDR1 SGHVS, CDR2 FNYEAQ. The CDR3 loop reads CASSALGGPCNEQFF. CDR3 DNA sequence: TGTGCCAGCAGCGCCTTAGGGGGGCCCTGTAATGAGCAGTTCTTC.

This clonotype was recorded at least ten times. The rearrangement uses TRBV10-2 and TRBJ2-3; TRBD2 matches at 9 bases. Germline assignment: CDR1 WSHSY and CDR2 SAAADI. Losses at the gene ends were 4 bases for V and 5 bases for J; bases not matched to a gene: 4. The CDR3 spans 14 residues. The CDR3 is CASSGVAGVDTQYF. The CDR3, as DNA: TGCGCCAGCAGTGGGGTAGCGGGAGTAGATACGCAGTATTTT.

This chain connects TRBV7-6 to TRBJ2-1; TRBD2 matches at 7 bases. Trimming took 4 bases from V and 4 from J; bases not matched to a gene: 16. From germline, CDR1 is SGHVS and CDR2 FNYEAQ. The CDR3 sequence is 18 residues long. CDR3 bases: TGTGCCAGCAGCTCAAGACGAGCGGGAACGAGTTCGTACAATGAGCAGTTCTTC. Amino acids: CASSSRRAGTSSYNEQFF.

This clonotype was seen at least ten times. The CDR3 bases are TGCAGCTCCAGGGGTATCGCTACCAATGAGCAGTTCTTC. This translates into CSSRGIATNEQFF. The chain links TRBV29-1 to TRBJ2-1; tentative D call: TRBD1 (6 bases). CDR1 SQVTM and CDR2 ANQGSEA come from the germline V gene. CDR3 length: 13 residues. The V gene lost 8 bases and the J gene lost 6 bases, with 17 bases spanning the gap.

This clonotype was recorded at least ten times. The chain has TRBV7-6 and TRBJ2-2; 14 nucleotides line up with TRBD2. V gave up 5 bases and J gave up 7 bases; unmatched junction bases: 12. This CDR3 comprises 18 residues. Per germline, CDR1 SGHVS and CDR2 FNYEAQ. The chain's CDR3 is CASSPLGGLAGAFGELFF. The CDR3, as DNA: TGTGCCAGCAGCCCCCTAGGGGGACTAGCGGGAGCGTTCGGGGAGCTGTTTTTT.

The V call is TRBV28, the J call TRBJ2-7; 10 nucleotides match TRBD2. V trimming: 1 base; J trimming: 4 bases; junction bases outside the gene matches: 4. This CDR3 has 15 residues. CDR1 and CDR2 from the germline V gene are MDHEN and SYDVKM. CDR3 bases: TGTGCCAGCAGTTTATCGCCGGGACTAGCGTACGAGCAGTACTTC. It is translated as CASSLSPGLAYEQYF.

The chain combines TRBV5-4 with TRBJ2-1; D remains ambiguous. V was cut by 1 base and J by 1 base, with 12 bases left in between. This CDR3 is built from 16 residues. CDR1 and CDR2 from the germline V gene are SGHNT and YYREEE (reference sequence). As DNA, the CDR3 is TGTGCCAGCAGCTTGTTCGGTCTAGGTTCCTACAATGAGCAGTTCTTC. It translates to CASSLFGLGSYNEQFF.

This clonotype turned up a few times. This chain uses TRBV7-6 with TRBJ2-1, with D unresolved. Germline V gives CDR1 SGHVS, CDR2 FNYEAQ. This CDR3 has 11 amino acids. V lost 5 bases to trimming and J lost 8 bases, with 7 bases between them. CDR3 nucleotide sequence: TGTGCCAGCAGCGCAAGGGATGAGCAGTTCTTC. Translating gives CASSARDEQFF. The full variable domain, in which reference TRBV7-6 and TRBJ2-1 provide the parts outside the CDR3, is GAGVSQSPRYKVTKRGQDVALRCDPISGHVSLYWYRQALGQGPEFLTYFNYEAQQDKSGLPNDRFSAERPEGSISTLTIQRTEQRDSAMYRCASSARDEQFFGPGTRLTVL.

There are a few counts of this clonotype. The V gene is TRBV30, the J gene TRBJ2-3; D is unclear. Trimming removed 0 bases at V and 1 base at J, with 5 bases between. The CDR3 is 13 residues long. The germline V gene has CDR1 GTSNPN and CDR2 SVGIG (reference sequence). As DNA, the CDR3 is TGTGCCTGGAGTGTAGCAGGCACAGATACGCAGTATTTT. This sequence encodes CAWSVAGTDTQYF.

This clonotype was observed at least ten times. This sequence joins TRBV3-1 and TRBJ1-1; 7 positions agree with TRBD1. The CDR3 contains 17 residues. Trimming took 4 bases from V and 7 from J; bases not matched to a gene: 18. Germline assignment: CDR1 LGHDT and CDR2 YNNKEL (reference sequence). This CDR3 is CASSPRTGDRVDDEAFF. The CDR3 DNA sequence: TGTGCCAGCAGCCCGAGGACAGGAGACAGGGTTGATGATGAAGCTTTCTTT.

About this clonotype itself: Given a much more abundant clone one base away, this may be a read error. In this CDR3 the conserved last residue, phenylalanine or tryptophan, is missing, so a read error is likely. The chain recombines TRBV29-1 with TRBJ2-2, with 9 bases that match TRBD2. This CDR3 contains 14 residues. Germline V gene lookup returns CDR1 SQVTM and CDR2 ANQGSEA. J was trimmed by 1 base and V by 4 bases; bases with no gene match: 1. Here the CDR3 reads CSVASGMNTGELFY. The CDR3 nucleotides read TGCAGCGTTGCTAGCGGGATGAACACCGGGGAGCTGTTTTAT.

This clonotype was recorded many times. The chain combines TRBV27 with TRBJ2-5, with a weak D call TRBD2 (5 bases). CDR3 size: 14 residues. Germline-derived CDR1 and CDR2 are MNHEY and SMNVEV (reference sequence). V was trimmed by 2 bases and J by 1 base, leaving 8 bases between them. The DNA for the CDR3 is TGTGCCAGCAGTTTAGTAGCGTTCCAAGAGACCCAGTACTTC. It is translated as CASSLVAFQETQYF.

At least ten counts were recorded for this clonotype. The chain combines TRBV29-1 with TRBJ2-7; D possibly corresponds to TRBD2 (6 bases). Looked up from germline, CDR1 is SQVTM and CDR2 is ANQGSEA. V lost 5 bases and J lost 4, with 18 bases in between. The CDR3 totals 14 residues. CDR3 DNA sequence: TGCAGCGTTTTGGGGGGAAATCTGGTGTACGAGCAGTACTTC. Residues: CSVLGGNLVYEQYF.

This clonotype showed up many times. V usage is TRBV6-2 or TRBV6-3 and J usage is TRBJ2-5, with D possibly TRBD1 on 5 matching bases. CDR1 and CDR2 (germline): MNHEY, SVGEGT. V lost 5 bases, J lost 2 bases, and 9 bases lay in between. The CDR3 extends over 13 amino acids. CDR3 residues: CASSTTDQETQYF. The DNA of the CDR3 is TGTGCCAGCAGTACGACAGATCAAGAGACCCAGTACTTC.

This clonotype was seen ten or more times. This rearrangement joins TRBV3-1 to TRBJ1-1, with 7 bases that match TRBD1. Trimming cost V 1 base and J 0 bases; bases outside gene matches: 11. This CDR3 region has 18 residues. Per germline, CDR1 LGHDT and CDR2 YNNKEL (reference sequence). DNA for the CDR3: TGTGCCAGCAGCCAAGGGCCCTCTACCGGGACAGTGAACACTGAAGCTTTCTTT. Translated, it gives CASSQGPSTGTVNTEAFF.

Details on this clonotype: Since a much larger clone is just one base distant, this may be a read error. V and J are TRBV28 and TRBJ2-3; 7 positions match TRBD2. Germline V lookup: CDR1 MDHEN, CDR2 SYDVKM. This CDR3 contains 15 residues. The CDR3 sequence is CVSSPLGGVTDTQYF. DNA for the CDR3: TGTGTCAGCAGTCCGCTTGGGGGGGTTACAGATACGCAGTATTTT.

The chain joins TRBV12-3 or TRBV12-4 to TRBJ2-7, with D perhaps TRBD2 (5 bases). CDR3 length: 14 residues. Trimming removed 4 bases from V and 0 bases from J, with 10 bases in between. The CDR3 sequence is CASSSPGSSYEQYF. The DNA for the CDR3 is TGTGCCAGCAGTTCCCCGGGAAGCTCCTACGAGCAGTACTTC.